The entry below describes one T cell receptor beta chain. What it recognizes is unknown. This sample was taken from a study of cytomegalovirus exposure and HLA in healthy donors. At the level of the study: The approximately 120 validation repertoires, a later analysis reported, used the same platform as the roughly 700 repertoires from the first cohort.

Study observations and caveats: In vitro work confirmed that a few CMV-associated chains recognize CMV antigens. Using the classifier, cytomegalovirus status was reportedly diagnosed with high specificity and sensitivity. The tendency of first-cohort TCR clusters to co-occur in the roughly 120 validation repertoires was the finding of a later analysis.

This CDR3 is 15 amino acids long. V trimming: 3 bases; J trimming: 0 bases; junction bases outside the gene matches: 3. The germline V gene encodes CDR1 SGDLS and CDR2 YYNGEE. TCRdb's table, derived via immunoSEQ multiplex PCR, lists solely in-frame clones and lacks some. Among tens of thousands of clones listed, roughly 97% were seen once. This clonotype was obtained from a man younger than 40 in good health and CMV-seropositive. This chain uses TRBV9 with TRBJ2-7, with 10 bases lining up with TRBD2. The sequencing sample was made of PBMCs. The CDR3 reads CASSGGLASSYEQYF. CDR3 in DNA: TGTGCCAGCAGCGGGGGACTAGCGTCCTCCTACGAGCAGTACTTC.